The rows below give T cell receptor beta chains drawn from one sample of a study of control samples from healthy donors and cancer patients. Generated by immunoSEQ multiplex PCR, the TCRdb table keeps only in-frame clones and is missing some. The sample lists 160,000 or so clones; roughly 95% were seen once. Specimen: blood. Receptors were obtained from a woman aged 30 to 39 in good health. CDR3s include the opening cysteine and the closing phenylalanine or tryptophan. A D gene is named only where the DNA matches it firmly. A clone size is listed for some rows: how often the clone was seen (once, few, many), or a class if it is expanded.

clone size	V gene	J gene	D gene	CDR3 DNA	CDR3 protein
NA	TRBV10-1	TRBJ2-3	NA	TGCGCCAGTGCCTCCGGTGACAGTGGAACAGATACGCAGTATTTT	CASASGDSGTDTQYF
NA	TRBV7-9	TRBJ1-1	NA	TGTGCCAGCAGCCACGGGAAGAACACTGAAGCTTTCTTT	CASSHGKNTEAFF
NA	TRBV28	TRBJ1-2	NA	TGTGCCAGCAGTTTGGGAGGGATTAACTATGGCTACACCTTC	CASSLGGINYGYTF
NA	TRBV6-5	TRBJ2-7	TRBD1	TGTGCCAGCAGTTTCCGGGACAGGGGGCCCTACGAGCAGTACTTC	CASSFRDRGPYEQYF
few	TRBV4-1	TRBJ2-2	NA	TGCGCCAGCAGCCAAAATCCTGGCGGGGAGCTGTTTTTT	CASSQNPGGELFF
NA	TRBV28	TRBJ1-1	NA	TGTGCCAGCAGTTACAGGGACCTGAACACTGAAGCTTTCTTT	CASSYRDLNTEAFF
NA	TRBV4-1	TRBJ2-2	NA	TGCGCCAGCAGCCAAGATATTGGCAGGGGCTACCCCGGGGAGCTGTTTTTT	CASSQDIGRGYPGELFF
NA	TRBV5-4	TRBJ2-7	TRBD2	TGTGCCAGCAGCTTGGCGGTAGCGGGAGAGGGCGAGCAGTACTTC	CASSLAVAGEGEQYF
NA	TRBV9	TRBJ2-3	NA	TGTGCCAGCAGCGTCGGAGTCACAGATACGCAGTATTTT	CASSVGVTDTQYF
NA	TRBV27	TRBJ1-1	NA	TGTGCCAGCAGTTTGAGTAGAATGAACACTGAAGCTTTCTTT	CASSLSRMNTEAFF
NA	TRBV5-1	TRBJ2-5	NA	TGCGCCAGCAGCTTGAAGGGAGAGACCCAGTACTTC	CASSLKGETQYF
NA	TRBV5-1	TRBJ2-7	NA	TGCGCCAGCAGCCGGTCGGACAGATCCTACGAGCAGTACTTC	CASSRSDRSYEQYF
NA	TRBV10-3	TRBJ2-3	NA	TGTGCCATCAGTGAGTCCACAGATACGCAGTATTTT	CAISESTDTQYF
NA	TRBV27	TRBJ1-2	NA	TGTGCCAGCAGTTCAGGGAATGGCTACACCTTC	CASSSGNGYTF
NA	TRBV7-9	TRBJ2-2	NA	TGTGCCAGCAGCCTAGTGGGAAACACCGGGGAGCTGTTTTTT	CASSLVGNTGELFF
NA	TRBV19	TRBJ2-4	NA	TGTGCCAGTAGAAACCTCGGGTTTTTCCCTGACGAAAACATTCAGTACTTC	CASRNLGFFPDENIQYF
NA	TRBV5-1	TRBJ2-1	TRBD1	TGCGCCAGCAACAATATGCTCACAGGGGGAAATGAGCAGTTCTTC	CASNNMLTGGNEQFF
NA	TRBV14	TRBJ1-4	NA	TGTGCCAGCAGCCGCAATATGGAAAAACTGTTTTTT	CASSRNMEKLFF
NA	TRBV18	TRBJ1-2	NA	TGTGCCAGCTCACCTGACGGCTATGGCTACACCTTC	CASSPDGYGYTF
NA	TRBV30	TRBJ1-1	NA	TGTGCCTGGAGTGTACTGTGGAACACTGAAGCTTTCTTT	CAWSVLWNTEAFF
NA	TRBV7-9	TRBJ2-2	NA	TGTGCCAGCAGTATTCCGGAGCTAGCATCGCTGAACACCGGGGAGCTGTTTTTT	CASSIPELASLNTGELFF
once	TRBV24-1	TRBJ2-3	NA	TGTGCCACCAGTGGCGAAACAGATACGCAGTATTTT	CATSGETDTQYF
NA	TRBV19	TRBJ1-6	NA	TGTGCCAGTAGCCTACGAACGGACAGAAATTCACCCCTCCACTTT	CASSLRTDRNSPLHF
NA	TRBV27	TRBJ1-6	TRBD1	TGTGCCAGCAGTCCCCCGGGGACAGGCGTGGGTAATTCACCCCTCCACTTT	CASSPPGTGVGNSPLHF
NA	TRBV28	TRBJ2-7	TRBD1	TGTGCCAGCAGTTTATCGGACAGGTTATTCGGCGAGCAGTACTTC	CASSLSDRLFGEQYF
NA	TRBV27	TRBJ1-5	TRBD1	TGTGCCAGCAGTACGACAGGGTTCCTTGATCAGCCCCAGCATTTT	CASSTTGFLDQPQHF
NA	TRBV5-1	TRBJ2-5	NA	TGCGCCAGCAGCCCCCCTCAAGACACCGGTGAAACCCAGTACTTC	CASSPPQDTGETQYF